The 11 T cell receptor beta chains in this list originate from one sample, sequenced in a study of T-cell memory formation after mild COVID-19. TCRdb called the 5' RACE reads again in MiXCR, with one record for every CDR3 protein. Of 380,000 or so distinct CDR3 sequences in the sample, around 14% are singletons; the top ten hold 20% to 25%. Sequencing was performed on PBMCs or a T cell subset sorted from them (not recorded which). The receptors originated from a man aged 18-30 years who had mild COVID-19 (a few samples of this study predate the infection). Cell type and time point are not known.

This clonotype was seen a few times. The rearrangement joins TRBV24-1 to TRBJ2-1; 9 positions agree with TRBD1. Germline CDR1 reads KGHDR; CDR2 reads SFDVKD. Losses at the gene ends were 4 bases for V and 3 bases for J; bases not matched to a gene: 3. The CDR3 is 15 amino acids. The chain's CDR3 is CATSDRTGDYNEQFF. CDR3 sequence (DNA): TGTGCCACCAGTGACCGGACAGGGGACTACAATGAGCAGTTCTTC.

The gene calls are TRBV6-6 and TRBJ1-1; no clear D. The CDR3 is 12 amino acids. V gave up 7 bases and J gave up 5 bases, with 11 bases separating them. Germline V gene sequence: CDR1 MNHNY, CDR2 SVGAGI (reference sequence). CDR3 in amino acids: CASTVMQTEAFF. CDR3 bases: TGTGCCAGCACGGTCATGCAGACTGAAGCTTTCTTT.

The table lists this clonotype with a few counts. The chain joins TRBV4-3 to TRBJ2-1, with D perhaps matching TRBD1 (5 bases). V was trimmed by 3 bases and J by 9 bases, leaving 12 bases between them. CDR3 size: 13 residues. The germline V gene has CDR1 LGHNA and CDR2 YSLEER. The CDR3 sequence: CASSQGLMVEQFF. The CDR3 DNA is TGCGCCAGCAGCCAGGGGCTCATGGTTGAGCAGTTCTTC.

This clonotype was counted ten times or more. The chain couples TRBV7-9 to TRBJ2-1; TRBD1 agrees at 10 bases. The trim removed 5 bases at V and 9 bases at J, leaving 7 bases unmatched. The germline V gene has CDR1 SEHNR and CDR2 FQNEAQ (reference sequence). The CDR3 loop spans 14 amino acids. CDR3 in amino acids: CASSDGTGVFEQFF. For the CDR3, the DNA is TGTGCCAGCAGCGACGGGACAGGGGTATTTGAGCAGTTCTTC.

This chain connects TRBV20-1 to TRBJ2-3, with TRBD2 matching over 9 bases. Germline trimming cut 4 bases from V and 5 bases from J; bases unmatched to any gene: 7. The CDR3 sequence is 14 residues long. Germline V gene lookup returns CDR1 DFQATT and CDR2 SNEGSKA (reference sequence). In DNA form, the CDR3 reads TGCAGTGCTACAGCGGGGGGCGCACGAGATACGCAGTATTTT. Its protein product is CSATAGGARDTQYF.

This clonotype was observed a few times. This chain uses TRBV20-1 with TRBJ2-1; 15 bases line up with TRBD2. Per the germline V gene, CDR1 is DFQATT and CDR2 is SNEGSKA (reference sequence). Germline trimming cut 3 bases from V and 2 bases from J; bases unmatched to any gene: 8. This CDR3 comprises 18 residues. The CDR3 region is CSARPGLAGGGTYNEQFF. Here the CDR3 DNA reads TGCAGTGCTAGGCCGGGACTAGCGGGGGGAGGTACCTACAATGAGCAGTTCTTC.

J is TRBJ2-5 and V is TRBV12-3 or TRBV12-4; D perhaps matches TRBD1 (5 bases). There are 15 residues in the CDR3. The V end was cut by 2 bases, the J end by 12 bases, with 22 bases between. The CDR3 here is CASSLSPRQGSDKYF. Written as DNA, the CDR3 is TGTGCCAGCAGTTTATCTCCCCGGCAGGGCTCCGATAAGTACTTC.

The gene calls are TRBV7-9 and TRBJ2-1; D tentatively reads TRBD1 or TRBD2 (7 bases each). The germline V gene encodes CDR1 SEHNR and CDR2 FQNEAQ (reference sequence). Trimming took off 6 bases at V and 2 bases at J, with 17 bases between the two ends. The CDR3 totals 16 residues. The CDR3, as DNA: TGTGCCAGCAGGGGACTACAGGGGTACACCTACAATGAGCAGTTCTTC. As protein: CASRGLQGYTYNEQFF.

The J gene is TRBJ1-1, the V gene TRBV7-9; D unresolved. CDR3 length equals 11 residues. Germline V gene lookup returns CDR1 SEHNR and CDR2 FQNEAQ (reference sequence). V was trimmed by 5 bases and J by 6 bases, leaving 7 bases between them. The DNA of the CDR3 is TGTGCCAGCAGCCGTGGCCCTGAAGCTTTCTTT. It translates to CASSRGPEAFF. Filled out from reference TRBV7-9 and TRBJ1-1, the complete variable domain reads DTGVSQNPRHKITKRGQNVTFRCDPISEHNRLYWYRQTLGQGPEFLTYFQNEAQLEKSRLLSDRFSAERPKGSFSTLEIQRTEQGDSAMYLCASSRGPEAFFGQGTRLTVV.

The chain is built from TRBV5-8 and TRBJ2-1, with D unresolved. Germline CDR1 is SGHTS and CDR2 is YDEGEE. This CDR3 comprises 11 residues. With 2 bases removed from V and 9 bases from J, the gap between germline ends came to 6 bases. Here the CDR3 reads CASSFVGEQFF. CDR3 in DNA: TGTGCCAGCAGCTTTGTAGGTGAGCAGTTCTTC.

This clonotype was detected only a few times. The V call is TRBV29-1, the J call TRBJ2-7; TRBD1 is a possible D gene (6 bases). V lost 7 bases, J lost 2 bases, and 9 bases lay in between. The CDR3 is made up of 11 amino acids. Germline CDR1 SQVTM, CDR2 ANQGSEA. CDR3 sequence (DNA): TGCAGCGCCCGACAGGCCTACGAGCAGTACTTC. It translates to CSARQAYEQYF.